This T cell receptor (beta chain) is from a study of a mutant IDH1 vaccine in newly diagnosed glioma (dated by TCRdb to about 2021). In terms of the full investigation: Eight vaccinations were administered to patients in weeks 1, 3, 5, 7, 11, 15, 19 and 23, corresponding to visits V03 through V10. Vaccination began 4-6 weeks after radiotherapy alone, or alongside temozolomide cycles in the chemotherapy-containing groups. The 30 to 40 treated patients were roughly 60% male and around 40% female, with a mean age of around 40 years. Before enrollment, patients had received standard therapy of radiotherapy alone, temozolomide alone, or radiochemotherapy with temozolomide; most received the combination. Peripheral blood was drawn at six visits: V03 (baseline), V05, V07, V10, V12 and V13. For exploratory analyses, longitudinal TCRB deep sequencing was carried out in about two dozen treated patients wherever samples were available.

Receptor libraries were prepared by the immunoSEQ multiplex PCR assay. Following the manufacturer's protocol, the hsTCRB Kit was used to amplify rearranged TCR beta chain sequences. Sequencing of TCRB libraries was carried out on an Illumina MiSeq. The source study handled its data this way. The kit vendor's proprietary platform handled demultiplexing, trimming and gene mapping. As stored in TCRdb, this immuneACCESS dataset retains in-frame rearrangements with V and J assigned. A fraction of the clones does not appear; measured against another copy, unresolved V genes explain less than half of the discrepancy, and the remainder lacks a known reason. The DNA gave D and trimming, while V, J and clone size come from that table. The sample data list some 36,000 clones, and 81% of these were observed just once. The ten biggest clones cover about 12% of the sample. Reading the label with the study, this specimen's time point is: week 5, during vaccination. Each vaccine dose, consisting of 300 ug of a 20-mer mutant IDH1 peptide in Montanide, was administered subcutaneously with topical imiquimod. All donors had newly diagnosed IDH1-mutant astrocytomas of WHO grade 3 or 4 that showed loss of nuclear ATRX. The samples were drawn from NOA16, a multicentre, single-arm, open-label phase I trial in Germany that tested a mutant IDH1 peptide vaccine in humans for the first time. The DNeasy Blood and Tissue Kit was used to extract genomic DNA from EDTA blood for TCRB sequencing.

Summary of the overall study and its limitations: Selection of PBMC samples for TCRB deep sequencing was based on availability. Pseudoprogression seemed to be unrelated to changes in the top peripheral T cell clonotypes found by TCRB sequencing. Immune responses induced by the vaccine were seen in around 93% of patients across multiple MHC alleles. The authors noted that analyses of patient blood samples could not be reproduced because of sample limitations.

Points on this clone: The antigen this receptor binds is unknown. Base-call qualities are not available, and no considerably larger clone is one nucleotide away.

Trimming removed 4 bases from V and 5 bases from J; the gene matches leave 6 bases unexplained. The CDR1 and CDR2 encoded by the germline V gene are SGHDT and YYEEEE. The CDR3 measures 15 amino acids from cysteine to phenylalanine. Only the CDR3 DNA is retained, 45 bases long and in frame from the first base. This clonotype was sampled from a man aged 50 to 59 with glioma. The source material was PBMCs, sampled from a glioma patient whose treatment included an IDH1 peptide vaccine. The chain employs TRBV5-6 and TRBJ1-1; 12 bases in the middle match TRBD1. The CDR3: CASSPGQGAWTEAFF. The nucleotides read TGTGCCAGCAGCCCGGGACAGGGGGCTTGGACTGAAGCTTTCTTT.